These T cell receptor delta chains were read from a single sample in a study of Vδ1+ human thymocytes. TCRdb processed the multiplex PCR reads again with the CATT caller. The sample consists of 20,000 to 25,000 delta-chain clones, around 28% of them appearing once. Sequencing was done on a sample of Vdelta1+ gamma-delta thymocytes from the thymus. The receptors originated from a boy less than two years old who had congenital heart surgery. The CDR3 runs from the conserved cysteine through the conserved F or W.

J gene	V gene	CDR3 protein
TRDJ1	TRDV1	CALGYVLGDIYTDKLIF
TRDJ1	TRDV1	CALGTLPSTGGAYTDKLIF
TRDJ1	TRDV1	CALNLGDYTDKLIF
TRDJ1	TRDV1	CALGGIPAYWGIGSVADKLIF
TRDJ1	TRDV1	CALGEPLPHWGLDKLIF
TRDJ1	TRDV1	CALGQRLSYLYTDKPIF
TRDJ1	TRDV2	CACDTIPRLGTTDKLIF
TRDJ1	TRDV1	CALGEVRPSYRSTVAKLIF
TRDJ1	TRDV1	CALGEWSKTHHQYWGIPQYTDKHIF
TRDJ1	TRDV1	CALGEGDWGNTDKLIF
TRDJ1	TRDV1	CALGELATSGGSRWGTDKLIF
TRDJ1	TRDV1	CALGENVITGGYRRWGTDKLIF
TRDJ1	TRDV1	CALGELAGRRELIF
TRDJ1	TRDV1	CALGECDYGSPVGIRSDKLIF
TRDJ1	TRDV1	CAVGDSTAFHKSTDKLIF
TRDJ1	TRDV1	CALGERRGGLGITGGPGRTDKLIF
TRDJ1	TRDV1	CALGDPLQGIRGGLVIPLELGFVADKLIF
TRDJ1	TRDV1	CALGEPRSTNWGIPDKLIF
TRDJ1	TRDV1	CALGERAGLLQLGDCNTDKLIF
TRDJ1	TRDV1	CALGEPAHSNTDKLIF
TRDJ1	TRDV1	CALGEGLAWGTEYTDKLIF
TRDJ1	TRDV1	CALGELPGFLSHNGDKLIF
TRDJ1	TRDV1	CALGTPLLGGIRTVDKLIF
TRDJ2	TRDV2	CAWDLAYKPLTAQLFF
TRDJ1	TRDV1	CALGGPYRSGIQVEDTDKLIF
TRDJ2	TRDV1	CALGELGRPRLGDTAPLTAQLFF
TRDJ1	TRDV1	CALGGRPRPRTGGSYTDKLIF
TRDJ1	TRDV1	CALGEIGGYWGNDTDKLIF
TRDJ1	TRDV1	CALGEPPPTFLGLRGIPDVPDTDKLIF
TRDJ1	TRDV1	CALGEVPGDTRRRRGHKLIF
TRDJ1	TRDV1	CALGDPLWAGDKLIF
TRDJ1	TRDV1	CALGELGGFRTPVPRTLDQGDKLIF
TRDJ2	TRDV1	CALGELPSPTELGILLTAQLFF
TRDJ1	TRDV1	CALGDPGDTRTDPHTDKLIF
TRDJ1	TRDV1	CALGGPSHTAGDRWYTDKLIF
TRDJ1	TRDV1	CALGEGPPFRLTGGSTYTDKLIF